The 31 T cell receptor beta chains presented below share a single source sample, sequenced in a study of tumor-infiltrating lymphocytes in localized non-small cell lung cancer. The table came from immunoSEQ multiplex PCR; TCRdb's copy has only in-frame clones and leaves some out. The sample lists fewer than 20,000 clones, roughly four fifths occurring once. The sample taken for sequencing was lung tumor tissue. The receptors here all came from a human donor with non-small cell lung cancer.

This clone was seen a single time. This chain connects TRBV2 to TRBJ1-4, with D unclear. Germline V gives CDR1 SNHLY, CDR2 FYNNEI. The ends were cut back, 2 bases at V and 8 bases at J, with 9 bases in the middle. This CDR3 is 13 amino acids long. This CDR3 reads CASSERTFEKLFF. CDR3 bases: TGTGCCAGCAGTGAAAGGACGTTCGAAAAACTGTTTTTT. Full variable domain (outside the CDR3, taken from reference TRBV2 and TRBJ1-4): EPEVTQTPSHQVTQMGQEVILRCVPISNHLYFYWYRQILGQKVEFLVSFYNNEISEKSEIFDDQFSVERPDGSNFTLKIRSTKLEDSAMYFCASSERTFEKLFFGSGTQLSVL.

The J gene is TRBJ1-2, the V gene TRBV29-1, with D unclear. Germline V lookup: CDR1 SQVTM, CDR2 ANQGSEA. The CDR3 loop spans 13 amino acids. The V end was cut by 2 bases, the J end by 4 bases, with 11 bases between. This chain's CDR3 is CSVEKPGFYGYTF. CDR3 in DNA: TGCAGCGTTGAAAAACCGGGGTTCTATGGCTACACCTTC.

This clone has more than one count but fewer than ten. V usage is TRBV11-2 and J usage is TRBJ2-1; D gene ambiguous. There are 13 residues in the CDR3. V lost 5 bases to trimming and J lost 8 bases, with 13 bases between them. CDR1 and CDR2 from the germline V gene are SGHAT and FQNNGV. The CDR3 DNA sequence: TGTGCCAGCAGCCGGTGGCCCCGGGATGAGCAGTTCTTC. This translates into CASSRWPRDEQFF.

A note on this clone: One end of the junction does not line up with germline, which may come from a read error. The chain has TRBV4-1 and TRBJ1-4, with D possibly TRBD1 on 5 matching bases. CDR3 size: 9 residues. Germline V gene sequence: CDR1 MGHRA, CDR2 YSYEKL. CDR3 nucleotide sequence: TGCGCCAGCCCTGGGGGAGATCCTTTT. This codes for CASPGGDPF.

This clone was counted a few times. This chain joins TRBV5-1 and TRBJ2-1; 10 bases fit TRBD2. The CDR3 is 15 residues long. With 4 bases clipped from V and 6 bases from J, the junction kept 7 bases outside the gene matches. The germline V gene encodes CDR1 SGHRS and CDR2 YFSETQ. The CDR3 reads CASSPLAGVGNEQFF. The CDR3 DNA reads TGCGCCAGCAGCCCTCTAGCGGGAGTCGGCAATGAGCAGTTCTTC.

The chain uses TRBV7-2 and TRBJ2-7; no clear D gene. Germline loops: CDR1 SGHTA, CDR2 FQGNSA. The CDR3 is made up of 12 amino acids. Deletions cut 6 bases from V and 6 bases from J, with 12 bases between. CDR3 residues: CASSPTWGEQYF. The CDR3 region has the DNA TGTGCCAGCAGTCCAACATGGGGCGAGCAGTACTTC.

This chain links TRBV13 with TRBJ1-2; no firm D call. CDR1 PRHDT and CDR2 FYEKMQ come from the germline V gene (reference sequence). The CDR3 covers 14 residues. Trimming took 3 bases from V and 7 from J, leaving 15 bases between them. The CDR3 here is CASSFLSRLGGYTF. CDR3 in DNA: TGTGCCAGCAGCTTCCTCTCCAGGCTTGGTGGCTACACCTTC.

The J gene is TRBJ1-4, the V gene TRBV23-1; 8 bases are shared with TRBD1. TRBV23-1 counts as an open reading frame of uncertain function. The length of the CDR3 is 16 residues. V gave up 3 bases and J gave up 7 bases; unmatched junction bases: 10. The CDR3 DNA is TGCGCCAGCAGTCATCCCGGACAGGGAGCCGGTGAAAAACTGTTTTTT. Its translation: CASSHPGQGAGEKLFF.

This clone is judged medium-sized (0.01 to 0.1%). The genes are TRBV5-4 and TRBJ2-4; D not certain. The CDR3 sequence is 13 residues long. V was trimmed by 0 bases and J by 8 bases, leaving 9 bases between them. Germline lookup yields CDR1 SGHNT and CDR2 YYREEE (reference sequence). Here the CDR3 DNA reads TGTGCCAGCAGCTTGGACCCCTCTGACATTCAGTACTTC. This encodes CASSLDPSDIQYF.

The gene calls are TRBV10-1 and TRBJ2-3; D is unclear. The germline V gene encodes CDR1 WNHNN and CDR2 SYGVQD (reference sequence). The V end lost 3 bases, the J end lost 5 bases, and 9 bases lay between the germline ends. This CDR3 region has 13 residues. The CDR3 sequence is CASSERPGDTQYF. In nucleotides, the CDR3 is TGCGCCAGCAGTGAAAGGCCGGGAGATACGCAGTATTTT.

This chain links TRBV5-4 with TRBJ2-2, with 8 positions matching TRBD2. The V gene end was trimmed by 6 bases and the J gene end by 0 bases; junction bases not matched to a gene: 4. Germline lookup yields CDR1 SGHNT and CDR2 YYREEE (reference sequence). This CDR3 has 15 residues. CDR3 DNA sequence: TGTGCCAGCAACGGGGGGGTAGCGAACACCGGGGAGCTGTTTTTT. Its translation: CASNGGVANTGELFF.

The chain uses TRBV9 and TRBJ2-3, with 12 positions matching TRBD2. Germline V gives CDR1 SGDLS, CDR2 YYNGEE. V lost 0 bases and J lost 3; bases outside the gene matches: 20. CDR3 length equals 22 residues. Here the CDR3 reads CASSVATRTGAFGTSGTDTQYF. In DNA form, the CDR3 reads TGTGCCAGCAGCGTAGCTACCCGTACAGGGGCTTTCGGGACTAGCGGGACAGATACGCAGTATTTT.

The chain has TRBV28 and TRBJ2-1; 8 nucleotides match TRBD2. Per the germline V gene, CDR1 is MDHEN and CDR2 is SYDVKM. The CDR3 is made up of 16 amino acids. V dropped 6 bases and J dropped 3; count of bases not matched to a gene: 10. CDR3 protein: CASRTSGTRYYNEQFF. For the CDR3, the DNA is TGTGCCAGCAGGACCTCCGGGACTAGATACTACAATGAGCAGTTCTTC.

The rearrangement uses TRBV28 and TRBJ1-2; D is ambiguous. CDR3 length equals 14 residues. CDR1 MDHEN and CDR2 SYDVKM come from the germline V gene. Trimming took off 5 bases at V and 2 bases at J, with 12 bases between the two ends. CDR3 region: CASSREGGNYGYTF. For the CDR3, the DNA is TGTGCCAGCAGTCGAGAGGGCGGAAACTATGGCTACACCTTC.

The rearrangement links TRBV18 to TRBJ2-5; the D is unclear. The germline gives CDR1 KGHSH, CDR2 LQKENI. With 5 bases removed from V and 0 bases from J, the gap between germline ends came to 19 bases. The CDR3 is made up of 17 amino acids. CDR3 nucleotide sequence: TGTGCCAGCTCATTCTCCCGAGGTGTGGGAAACCAAGAGACCCAGTACTTC. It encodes CASSFSRGVGNQETQYF.

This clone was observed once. CDR3 DNA sequence: TGTGCCAGCAGCTCCGGAGGTGGAGGTGGGGGCTACGAGCAGTACTTC. Residues: CASSSGGGGGGYEQYF. The chain uses TRBV7-2 and TRBJ2-7; D is perhaps TRBD1 or TRBD2 (5 bases each). From germline, CDR1 is SGHTA and CDR2 FQGNSA. This CDR3 region has 16 residues. V lost 4 bases and J 3 bases, leaving 19 bases between the germline ends.

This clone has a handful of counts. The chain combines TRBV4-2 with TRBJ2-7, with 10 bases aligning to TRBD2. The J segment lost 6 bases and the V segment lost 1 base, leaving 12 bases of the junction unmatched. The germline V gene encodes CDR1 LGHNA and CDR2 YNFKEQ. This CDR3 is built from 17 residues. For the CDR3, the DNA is TGTGCCAGCAGCCAAGTCCGGACTAGCGGAGGTTCTACCGAGCAGTACTTC. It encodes CASSQVRTSGGSTEQYF.

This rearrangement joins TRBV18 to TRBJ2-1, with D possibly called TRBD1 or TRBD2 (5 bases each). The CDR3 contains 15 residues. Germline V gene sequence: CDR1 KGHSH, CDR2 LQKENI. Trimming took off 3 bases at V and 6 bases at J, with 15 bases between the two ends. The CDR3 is CASSPVRGAGNEQFF. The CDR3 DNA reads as TGTGCCAGCTCACCCGTGAGAGGGGCGGGCAATGAGCAGTTCTTC.

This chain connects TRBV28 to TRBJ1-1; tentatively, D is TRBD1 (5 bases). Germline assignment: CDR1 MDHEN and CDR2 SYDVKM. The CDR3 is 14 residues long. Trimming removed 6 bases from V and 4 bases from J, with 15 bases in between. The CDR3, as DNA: TGTGCCAGCAGCCCCACGGGGGTGGGCACTGAAGCTTTCTTT. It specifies CASSPTGVGTEAFF.

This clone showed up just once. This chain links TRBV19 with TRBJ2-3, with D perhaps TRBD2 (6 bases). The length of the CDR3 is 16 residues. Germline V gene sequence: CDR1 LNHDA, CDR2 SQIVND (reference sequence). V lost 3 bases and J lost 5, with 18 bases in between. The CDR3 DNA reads TGTGCCAGTAGTATTGCTGGGGCTTTCGGGGGAGATACGCAGTATTTT. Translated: CASSIAGAFGGDTQYF.

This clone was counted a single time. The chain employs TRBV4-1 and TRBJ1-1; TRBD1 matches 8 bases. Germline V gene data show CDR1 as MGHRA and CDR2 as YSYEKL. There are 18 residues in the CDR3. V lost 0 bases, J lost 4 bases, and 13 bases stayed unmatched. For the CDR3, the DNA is TGCGCCAGCAGCCAAGAACGGGGATTAACAGGGGGTGCCACTGAAGCTTTCTTT. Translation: CASSQERGLTGGATEAFF.

The CDR3 region has the DNA TGCGCCAGCAGCTCGAACCCCTCCTACGAGCAGTACTTC. Its protein product is CASSSNPSYEQYF. The chain is built from TRBV5-1 and TRBJ2-7; D is unresolved. This CDR3 is 13 amino acids long. Germline CDR1 is SGHRS and CDR2 is YFSETQ. V was cut by 3 bases and J by 0 bases, with 7 bases left in between.

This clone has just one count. CDR3 protein: CASSGTGGFDEQFF. The CDR3 DNA reads as TGTGCCAGTAGCGGGACTGGGGGGTTTGATGAGCAGTTCTTC. V gene TRBV19 combines with J gene TRBJ2-1; D might be TRBD2 (6 bases). Trimming took 6 bases from V and 8 from J, leaving 17 bases between them. CDR1 and CDR2 from the germline V gene are LNHDA and SQIVND (reference sequence). The CDR3 has 14 residues.

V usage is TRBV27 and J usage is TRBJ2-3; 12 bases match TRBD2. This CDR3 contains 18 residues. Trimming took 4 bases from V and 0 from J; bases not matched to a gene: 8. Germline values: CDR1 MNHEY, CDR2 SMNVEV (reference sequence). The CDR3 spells CASSYGLAGTVSTDTQYF. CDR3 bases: TGTGCCAGCAGTTACGGACTAGCGGGAACGGTCAGCACAGATACGCAGTATTTT.

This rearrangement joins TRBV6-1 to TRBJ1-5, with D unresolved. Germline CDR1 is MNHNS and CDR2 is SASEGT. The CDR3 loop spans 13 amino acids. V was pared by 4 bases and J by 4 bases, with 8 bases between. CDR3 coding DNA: TGTGCCAGCAGTGGTGGCGGTAATCAGCCCCAGCATTTT. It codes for CASSGGGNQPQHF.

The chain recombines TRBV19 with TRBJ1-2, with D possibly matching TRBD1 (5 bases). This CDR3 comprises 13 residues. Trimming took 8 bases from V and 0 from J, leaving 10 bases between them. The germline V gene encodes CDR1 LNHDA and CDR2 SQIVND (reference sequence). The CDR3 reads CASCRGANYGYTF. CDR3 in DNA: TGTGCCAGTTGTAGGGGCGCTAACTATGGCTACACCTTC.

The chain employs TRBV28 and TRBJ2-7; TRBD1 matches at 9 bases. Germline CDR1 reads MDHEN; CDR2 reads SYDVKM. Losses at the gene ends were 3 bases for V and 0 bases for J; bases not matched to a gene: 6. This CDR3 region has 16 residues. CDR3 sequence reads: CASSLTGTGSSYEQYF. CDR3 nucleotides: TGTGCCAGCAGTTTGACCGGGACAGGGAGCTCCTACGAGCAGTACTTC.

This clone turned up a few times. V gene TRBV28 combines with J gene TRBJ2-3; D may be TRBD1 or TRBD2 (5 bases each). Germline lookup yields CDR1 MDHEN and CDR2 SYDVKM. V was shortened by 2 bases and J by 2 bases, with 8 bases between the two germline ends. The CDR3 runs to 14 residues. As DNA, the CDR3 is TGTGCCAGCAGTTTACCCGGGGCCACAGATACGCAGTATTTT. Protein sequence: CASSLPGATDTQYF.

In DNA, the CDR3 is TGTGCCAGCAGACGACAGTTGAATGAAAAACTGTTTTTT. It encodes CASRRQLNEKLFF. This chain joins TRBV6-1 and TRBJ1-4; weak D call: TRBD1 (5 bases). This CDR3 contains 13 residues. Germline-derived CDR1 and CDR2 are MNHNS and SASEGT. The V and J ends lost 6 bases and 5 bases respectively, with 10 bases between them.

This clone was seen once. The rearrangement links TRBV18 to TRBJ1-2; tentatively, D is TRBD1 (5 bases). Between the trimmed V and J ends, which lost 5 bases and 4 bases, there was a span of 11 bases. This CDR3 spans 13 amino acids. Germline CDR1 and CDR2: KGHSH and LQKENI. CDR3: CASSSGGRYGYTF. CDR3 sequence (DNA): TGTGCCAGCTCAAGCGGGGGACGCTATGGCTACACCTTC.

Here the CDR3 reads CASSTGTSGRAADTQYF. DNA for the CDR3: TGCGCCAGCAGCACCGGGACTAGCGGGAGGGCGGCAGATACGCAGTATTTT. The genes are TRBV5-1 and TRBJ2-3; 16 positions match TRBD2. Germline-derived CDR1 and CDR2 are SGHRS and YFSETQ. The CDR3 loop spans 17 amino acids. Trimming at V came to 4 bases and at J to 4 bases, leaving 6 bases not matched to a gene.